Listed here are 8 T cell receptor beta chains from one sample, sequenced in a study of blood T cell repertoires in COVID-19. The protocol was immunoSEQ multiplex PCR, while the TCRdb copy is restricted to in-frame clones and leaves out a portion. Among 240,000 or so clones, about four fifths were seen once, and the ten largest hold 3.4%. Sequences were obtained from peripheral blood. The origin of the receptors is a woman aged 18-29 years with acute or convalescent COVID-19.

The chain links TRBV6-5 to TRBJ2-1; 13 positions agree with TRBD2. The germline gives CDR1 MNHEY, CDR2 SVGAGI. The CDR3 length is 13 residues. V dropped 6 bases and J dropped 10; count of bases not matched to a gene: 3. Written as DNA, the CDR3 is TGTGCCAGCAGGACACTAGCGGGAGGGGAGCAGTTCTTC. It is translated as CASRTLAGGEQFF.

The rearrangement uses TRBV3-1 (or the pseudogene TRBV3-2) and TRBJ2-7, with 13 bases identical to TRBD2. Germline trimming cut 0 bases from V and 7 bases from J; bases unmatched to any gene: 9. The CDR3 spans 17 residues. Germline-derived CDR1 and CDR2 are LGHDT and YNNKEL (reference sequence). DNA for the CDR3: TGTGCCAGCAGCCAAGAGATAGGACTAGCGGGAGTAAGGGAGCAGTACTTC. Its translation: CASSQEIGLAGVREQYF.

The rearrangement links TRBV30 to TRBJ2-7; tentatively, D is TRBD1 (6 bases). The germline V and J ends were trimmed by 2 bases and 6 bases, with 17 bases remaining between them. This CDR3 is 14 amino acids long. Looked up from germline, CDR1 is GTSNPN and CDR2 is SVGIG (reference sequence). CDR3 nucleotides: TGTGCCTGGAGTCAGGGGCCACCCATCGGCGAGCAGTACTTC. Translated, it gives CAWSQGPPIGEQYF.

This clone was seen only a few times. This chain uses TRBV6-5 with TRBJ2-5; 8 nucleotides match TRBD2. This CDR3 region has 14 residues. V trimming: 6 bases; J trimming: 4 bases; junction bases outside the gene matches: 7. The germline CDR1 and CDR2 sequences are MNHEY and SVGAGI. Written as DNA, the CDR3 is TGTGCCAGCAGCCAAAGCGGGAGCGGAGAGACCCAGTACTTC. This translates into CASSQSGSGETQYF.

The chain joins TRBV4-3 to TRBJ1-1, with D possibly being TRBD1 (5 bases). Germline V lookup: CDR1 LGHNA, CDR2 YSLEER. This CDR3 is built from 14 residues. V lost 1 base, J lost 6 bases, and 12 bases lay in between. The CDR3 spells CASSQVGWGAEAFF. CDR3 nucleotides: TGCGCCAGCAGCCAAGTTGGGTGGGGGGCTGAAGCTTTCTTT.

This chain joins TRBV6-2 or TRBV6-3 and TRBJ1-5; D is unclear. This CDR3 is built from 14 residues. The V end was cut by 2 bases, the J end by 8 bases, with 13 bases between. Germline V gene data show CDR1 as MNHEY and CDR2 as SVGEGT. The CDR3 reads CASSYLSGREPQHF. In DNA form, the CDR3 reads TGTGCCAGCAGTTACCTTTCGGGTCGGGAGCCCCAGCATTTT.

V is TRBV5-1 and J is TRBJ2-7; TRBD1 aligns across 11 bases. The V gene's germline CDR1 is SGHRS and CDR2 YFSETQ. CDR3 size: 15 residues. CDR3 DNA sequence: TGCCCCCGCAGCCGGGGACAGGGGGGGATAGACGAGCAGTACTTC. It is translated as CPRSRGQGGIDEQYF.

The genes are TRBV7-2 and TRBJ2-1; 8 positions match TRBD1. The V gene end was trimmed by 5 bases and the J gene end by 7 bases; junction bases not matched to a gene: 7. The CDR3 extends over 14 amino acids. Germline CDR1 SGHTA, CDR2 FQGNSA. The CDR3: CASSALTGANEQFF. The CDR3, as DNA: TGTGCCAGCAGCGCGTTGACAGGGGCGAATGAGCAGTTCTTC.